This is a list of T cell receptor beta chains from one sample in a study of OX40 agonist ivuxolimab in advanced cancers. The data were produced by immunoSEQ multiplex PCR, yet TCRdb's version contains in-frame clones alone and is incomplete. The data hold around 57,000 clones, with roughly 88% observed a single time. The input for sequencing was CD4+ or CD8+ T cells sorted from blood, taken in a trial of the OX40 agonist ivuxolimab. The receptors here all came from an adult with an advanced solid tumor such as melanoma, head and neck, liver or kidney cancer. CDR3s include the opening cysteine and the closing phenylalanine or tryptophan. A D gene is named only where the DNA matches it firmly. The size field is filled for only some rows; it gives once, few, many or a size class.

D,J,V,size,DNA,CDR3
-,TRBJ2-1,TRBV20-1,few,TGCAGTGCTAGGGGGTACAATGAGCAGTTCTTC,CSARGYNEQFF
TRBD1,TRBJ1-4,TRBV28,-,TGTGCCAGCAGTTTAGACAGGGGGCGGGAAAAACTGTTTTTT,CASSLDRGREKLFF
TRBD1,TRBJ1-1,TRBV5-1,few,TGCGCCAGCAGCTCATTGGGTCCGGGACAGGGAACTGAAGCTTTCTTT,CASSSLGPGQGTEAFF
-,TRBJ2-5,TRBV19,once,TGTGCCAGTAGTACCGGGACACCGGAAAAAGTGACCCAGTACTTC,CASSTGTPEKVTQYF
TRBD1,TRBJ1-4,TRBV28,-,TGTGCCAGCGGAGCCGGGACAGGCCACGAAAAACTGTTTTTT,CASGAGTGHEKLFF
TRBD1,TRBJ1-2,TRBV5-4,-,TGTGCCAGCAGCTTGGAAGGGGGCAGGGAAGGCTACACCTTC,CASSLEGGREGYTF
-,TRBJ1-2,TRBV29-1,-,TGCAGCGTTGAAGAACAGGGAGAACGCGGCTACACCTTC,CSVEEQGERGYTF
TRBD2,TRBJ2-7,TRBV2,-,TGTGCCAGCAGTGATAGCGGGAGTACCTACGAGCAGTACTTC,CASSDSGSTYEQYF
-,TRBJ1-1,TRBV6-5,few,TGTGCCAGCAGGATACAAGGAGACACTGAAGCTTTCTTT,CASRIQGDTEAFF
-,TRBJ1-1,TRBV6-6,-,TGTGCCAGCAGCCTCCGCAAGAACACTGAAGCTTTCTTT,CASSLRKNTEAFF
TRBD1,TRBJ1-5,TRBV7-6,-,TGTGCCAGCAGCCCGGGACAGGGGGTTCGCGGTCAGCCCCAGCATTTT,CASSPGQGVRGQPQHF
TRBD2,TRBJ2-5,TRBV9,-,TGTGCCAGCAGCGAGAGCCCCCGACTAGCGCGGCAAGAGACCCAGTACTTC,CASSESPRLARQETQYF
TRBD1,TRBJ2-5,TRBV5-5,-,TGTGCCAGCAGCTTGGCCCAACAGGGGGAGACCCAGTACTTC,CASSLAQQGETQYF
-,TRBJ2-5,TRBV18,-,TGTGCCAGCTCACTCCAAGAGACCCAGTACTTC,CASSLQETQYF
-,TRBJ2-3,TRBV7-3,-,TGTGCCAGCAGCTTACTGGCTAGTTTAACAGATACGCAGTATTTT,CASSLLASLTDTQYF
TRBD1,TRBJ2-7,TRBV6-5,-,TGTGCCAGCAGTTCCGGACAGGGGAGATACGAGCAGTACTTC,CASSSGQGRYEQYF
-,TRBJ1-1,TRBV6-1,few,TGTGCCAGCAGTGGAGAAGCTTTCTTT,CASSGEAFF
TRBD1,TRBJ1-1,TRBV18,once,TGTGCCAGCTCATGGACAGGGATGGTGAACACTGAAGCTTTCTTT,CASSWTGMVNTEAFF
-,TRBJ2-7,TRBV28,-,TGTGCCAGCATGGGGGAGACCTCCTACGAGCAGTACTTC,CASMGETSYEQYF
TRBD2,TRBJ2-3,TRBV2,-,TGTGCCAGCAGGGTAGCGGGAGGTTTCACAGATACGCAGTATTTT,CASRVAGGFTDTQYF
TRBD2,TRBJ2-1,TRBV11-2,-,TGTGCCAGCAGAAAACGACTAGCGCCCTCCTACAATGAGCAGTTCTTC,CASRKRLAPSYNEQFF
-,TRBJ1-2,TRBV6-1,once,TGTGCCACCACGGACACGGCTAAGGATGGCTACACCTTC,CATTDTAKDGYTF
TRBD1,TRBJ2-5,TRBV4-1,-,TGCGCCAGCAGCCCAGCACCGGGGACAGCGAGCCAAGAGACCCAGTACTTC,CASSPAPGTASQETQYF
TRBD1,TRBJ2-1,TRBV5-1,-,TGCGCCAGCAACTTGGGGGCCGGGACAGGGTTAGTGAATGAGCAGTTCTTC,CASNLGAGTGLVNEQFF
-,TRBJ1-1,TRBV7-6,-,TGTGCCAGCAGCCCGCGGTTGGACGGCACTGAAGCTTTCTTT,CASSPRLDGTEAFF
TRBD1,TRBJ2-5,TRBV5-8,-,TGTGCCAGCAGCACACGGACAGGTCAAGAGACCCAGTACTTC,CASSTRTGQETQYF
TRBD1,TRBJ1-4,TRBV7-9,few,TGTGCCAGCAGCTCCCGACAGGGGGCGGCTAATGAAAAACTGTTTTTT,CASSSRQGAANEKLFF
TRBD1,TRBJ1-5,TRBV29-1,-,TGCAGCGTAGCGACAGGGTTCGATCAGCCCCAGCATTTT,CSVATGFDQPQHF
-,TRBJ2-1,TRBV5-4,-,TGTGCCAGCAGCTTGGGCGCAATTTCCCGGGACTCTGAGCAGTTCTTC,CASSLGAISRDSEQFF
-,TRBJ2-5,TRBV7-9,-,TGTGCCAGCAGTCTCTACCTTCAAGAGACCCAGTACTTC,CASSLYLQETQYF
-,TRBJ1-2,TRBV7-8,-,TGTGCCAGCAGCTTAGATTACGGGACTAACTATGGCTACACCTTC,CASSLDYGTNYGYTF
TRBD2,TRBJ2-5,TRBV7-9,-,TGTGCCAGCAGCCTCCTAGGCACTAGCGGTTACCAAGAGACCCAGTACTTC,CASSLLGTSGYQETQYF
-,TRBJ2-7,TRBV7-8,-,TGTGCCAGCAGCTCTATACTAGGCGCCGAGCAGTACTTC,CASSSILGAEQYF
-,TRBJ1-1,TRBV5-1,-,TGCGCCAGCAGCCTGGACAGACAGAACACTGAAGCTTTCTTT,CASSLDRQNTEAFF
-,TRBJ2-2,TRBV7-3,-,TGTGCCAGCAGCGCCTGGACGGGGACCGGGGAGCTGTTTTTT,CASSAWTGTGELFF
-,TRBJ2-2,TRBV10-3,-,TGTGCCATCGCGGACACAACCGGGGAGCTGTTTTTT,CAIADTTGELFF
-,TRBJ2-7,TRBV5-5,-,TGTGCCAGCAGCTTGTCGGCTCCGACCTACGAGCAGTACTTC,CASSLSAPTYEQYF
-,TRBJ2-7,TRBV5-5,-,TGTGCCAGCAGTCCCGACAGTTTCTACGAGCAGTACTTC,CASSPDSFYEQYF
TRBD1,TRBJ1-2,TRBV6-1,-,TGTGCCAGCAGTGTAGGGGCGGGGACAGGGGGCGACTATGGCTACACCTTC,CASSVGAGTGGDYGYTF
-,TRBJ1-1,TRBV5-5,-,TGTGCCAGCAGCTTGGGCGCCATGAACACTGAAGCTTTCTTT,CASSLGAMNTEAFF
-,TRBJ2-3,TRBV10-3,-,TGTGCCATCAGTGAATGGGCAGGAGAAGGCTCAGATACGCAGTATTTT,CAISEWAGEGSDTQYF
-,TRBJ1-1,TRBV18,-,TGTGCCAGCTCACAGAATGACGAGGGAGCTTTCTTT,CASSQNDEGAFF
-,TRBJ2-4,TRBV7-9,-,TGTGCCAGCAGCTCAAGACCCCCCGGGGCCGCCAAAAACATTCAGTACTTC,CASSSRPPGAAKNIQYF
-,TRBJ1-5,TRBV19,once,TGTGCCAGTAGTATAGCCGGGAATCAGCCCCAGCATTTT,CASSIAGNQPQHF
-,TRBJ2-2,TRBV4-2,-,TGTGCCAGCAGCCAACGCGAAGGGGTCGGGGAGCTGTTTTTT,CASSQREGVGELFF
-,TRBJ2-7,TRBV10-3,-,TGTGCCATCAGAGACACAGGTTCCGAGCAGTACTTC,CAIRDTGSEQYF
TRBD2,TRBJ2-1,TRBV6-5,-,TGTGCCAGCAGTTACTCTTGGACTAGCAACCATGAGCAGTTCTTC,CASSYSWTSNHEQFF
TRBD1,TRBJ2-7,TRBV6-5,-,TGTGCCAGCAGACGGGACAGGACTTACTACGAGCAGTACTTC,CASRRDRTYYEQYF
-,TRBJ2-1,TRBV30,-,TGTGCCTGGAGTGTTAAGGGGAGTAACGGTGAGCAGTTCTTC,CAWSVKGSNGEQFF
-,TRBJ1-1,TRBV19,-,TGTGCCAGTTGGGCGGCGTCTGGAGACTTGAACACTGAAGCTTTCTTT,CASWAASGDLNTEAFF
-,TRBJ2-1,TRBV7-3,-,TGTGCCAGCAGCTTAACTTGGGGTAGCTTTAATGAGCAGTTCTTC,CASSLTWGSFNEQFF
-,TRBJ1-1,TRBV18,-,TGTGCCAGCTCACCAGCGGCGTCAGGAGTGGGGAACACTGAAGCTTTCTTT,CASSPAASGVGNTEAFF